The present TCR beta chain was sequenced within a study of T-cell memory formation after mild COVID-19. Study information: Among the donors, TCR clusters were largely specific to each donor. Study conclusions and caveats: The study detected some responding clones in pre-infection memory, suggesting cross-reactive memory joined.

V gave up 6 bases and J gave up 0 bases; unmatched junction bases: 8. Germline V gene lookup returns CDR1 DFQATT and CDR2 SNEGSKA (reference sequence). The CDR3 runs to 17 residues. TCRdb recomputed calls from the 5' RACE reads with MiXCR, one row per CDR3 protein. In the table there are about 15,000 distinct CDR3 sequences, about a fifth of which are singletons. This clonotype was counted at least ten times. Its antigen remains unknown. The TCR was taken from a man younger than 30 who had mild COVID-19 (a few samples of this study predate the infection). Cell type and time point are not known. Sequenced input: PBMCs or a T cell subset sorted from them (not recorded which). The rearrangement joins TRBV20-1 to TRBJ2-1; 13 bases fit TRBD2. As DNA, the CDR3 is TGCAGTGCCATCGGACTAGCGGGGGCCTTCTCCTACAATGAGCAGTTCTTC. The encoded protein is CSAIGLAGAFSYNEQFF.